This T cell receptor (beta chain) derives from a study of T cell repertoires in cytomegalovirus infection. Turning to the study itself: The study used recently identified HLA-C-restricted and well-studied HLA-B-restricted CMV epitopes. From public TCR beta signatures came an indication of both CMV infection and matching HLA type.

Via MiXCR, TCRdb re-called the reads, giving one row per CDR3 protein. The top ten hold 13% of the sample, which has approximately 990,000 distinct CDR3 sequences, 30% to 40% seen once. Remarks on this clonotype: What it binds is not known.

General study points: Ex vivo responses were dominated by HLA-C-restricted CMV-specific TCR beta clonotypes.

CDR3 size: 15 residues. Germline values: CDR1 PRHDT, CDR2 FYEKMQ (reference sequence). V lost 0 bases, J lost 5 bases, and 13 bases lay in between. V and J are TRBV13 and TRBJ2-5; no reliable D call. The source of this sequence is a human donor in good health (CMV status not recorded). Some clones in this sample may be carry-over from other donors' samples. The specimen comprised cultured CD8+ T cells from PBMCs, sampled from culture after CMV antigen stimulation. CDR3 DNA: TGTGCCAGCAGCTTAGGCCCCGAGCGTTCGGAGACCCAGTACTTC. This encodes CASSLGPERSETQYF.